This TCR beta chain was identified during a study of post-analysis software for immune sequencing data. The study, taken as a whole, reports: A few TRBV segments appeared more often in patients than in controls, and TRBV5-6, TRBV5-1 and TRBV20-1 were among these.

Concerning this clonotype: Its antigen is not known.

Sequencing libraries made from TCR beta cDNA carried unique molecular identifiers. TCRdb re-called the PCR reads with MiXCR, one entry per CDR3 protein. The sample gives a few hundred thousand distinct CDR3 sequences, 39% of which show up once; about 8% is in the top ten. This CDR3 region has 17 residues. V was shortened by 4 bases and J by 4 bases, with 21 bases between the two germline ends. This TCR was sampled from a girl aged 2 to 10 with multiple sclerosis. The sequenced sample was blood. The chain has TRBV12-3 or TRBV12-4 and TRBJ2-3; the D gene is possibly TRBD2 (5 bases). The CDR3 DNA follows: TGTGCCAGCAGTTCCGACTTTGAGGGAGTTCCCCCAGATACGCAGTATTTT. This gives the protein CASSSDFEGVPPDTQYF.